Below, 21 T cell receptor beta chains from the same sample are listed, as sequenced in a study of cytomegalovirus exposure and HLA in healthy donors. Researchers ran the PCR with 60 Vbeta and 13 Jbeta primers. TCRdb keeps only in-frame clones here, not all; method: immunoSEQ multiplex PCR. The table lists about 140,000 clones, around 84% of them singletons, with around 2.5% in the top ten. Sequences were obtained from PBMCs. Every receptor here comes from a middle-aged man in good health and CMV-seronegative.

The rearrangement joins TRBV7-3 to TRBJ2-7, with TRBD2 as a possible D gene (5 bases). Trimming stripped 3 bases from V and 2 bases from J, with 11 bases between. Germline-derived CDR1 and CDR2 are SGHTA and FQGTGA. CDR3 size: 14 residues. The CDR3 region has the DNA TGTGCCAGCAGCTTGGGTAGCGACCCCTACGAGCAGTACTTC. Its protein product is CASSLGSDPYEQYF.

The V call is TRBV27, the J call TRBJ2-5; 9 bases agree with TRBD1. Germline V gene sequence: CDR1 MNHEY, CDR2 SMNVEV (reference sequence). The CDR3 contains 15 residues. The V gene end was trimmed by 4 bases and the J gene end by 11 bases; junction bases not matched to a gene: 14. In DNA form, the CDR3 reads TGTGCCAGCAGTTCTTCCGGGACAGGGCGTCGAGAGCAGTACTTC. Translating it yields CASSSSGTGRREQYF.

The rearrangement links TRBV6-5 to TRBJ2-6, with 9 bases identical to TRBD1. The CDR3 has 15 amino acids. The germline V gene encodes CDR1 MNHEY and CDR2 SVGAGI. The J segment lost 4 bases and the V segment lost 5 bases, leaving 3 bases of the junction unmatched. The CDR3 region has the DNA TGTGCCAGCAGTGGGGACAGGGCCGGGGCCAACGTCCTGACTTTC. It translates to CASSGDRAGANVLTF.

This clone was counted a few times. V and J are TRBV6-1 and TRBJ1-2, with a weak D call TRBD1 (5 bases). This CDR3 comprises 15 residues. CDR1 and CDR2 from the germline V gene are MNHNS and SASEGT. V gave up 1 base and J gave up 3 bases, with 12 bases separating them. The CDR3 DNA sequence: TGTGCCAGCAGTGAAGGACCGACAGATTACTATGGCTACACCTTC. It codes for CASSEGPTDYYGYTF.

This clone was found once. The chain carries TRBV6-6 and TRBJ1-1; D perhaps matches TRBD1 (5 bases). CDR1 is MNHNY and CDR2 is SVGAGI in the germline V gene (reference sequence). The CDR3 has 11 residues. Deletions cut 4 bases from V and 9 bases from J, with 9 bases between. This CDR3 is CASSLDRQAFF. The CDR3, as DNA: TGTGCCAGCAGTTTAGACAGACAAGCTTTCTTT.

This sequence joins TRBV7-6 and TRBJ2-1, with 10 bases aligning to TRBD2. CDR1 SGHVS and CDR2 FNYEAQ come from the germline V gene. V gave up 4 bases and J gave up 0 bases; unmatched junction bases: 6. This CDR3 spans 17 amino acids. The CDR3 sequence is CASSSGTSVGSYNEQFF. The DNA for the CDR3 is TGTGCCAGCAGCTCGGGGACTAGCGTTGGCTCCTACAATGAGCAGTTCTTC.

CDR3 sequence reads: CASSLKGDSTEAFF. The CDR3 DNA follows: TGTGCCAGCAGCTTGAAGGGGGACAGCACTGAAGCTTTCTTT. The chain recombines TRBV11-1 with TRBJ1-1; 7 bases are shared with TRBD1. V lost 3 bases, J lost 4 bases, and 5 bases stayed unmatched. CDR1 is SGHAT, CDR2 FQDESV, per germline (reference sequence). This CDR3 has 14 residues.

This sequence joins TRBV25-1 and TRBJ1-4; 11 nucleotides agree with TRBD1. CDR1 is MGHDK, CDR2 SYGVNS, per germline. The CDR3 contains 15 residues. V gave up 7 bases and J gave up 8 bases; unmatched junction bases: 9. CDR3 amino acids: CASTKAGTGGEKLFF. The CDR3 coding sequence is TGTGCCAGCACCAAAGCAGGGACAGGGGGGGAAAAACTGTTTTTT. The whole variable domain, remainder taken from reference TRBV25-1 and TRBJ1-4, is EADIYQTPRYLVIGTGKKITLECSQTMGHDKMYWYQQDPGMELHLIHYSYGVNSTEKGDLSSESTVSRIRTEHFPLTLESARPSHTSQYLCASTKAGTGGEKLFFGSGTQLSVL.

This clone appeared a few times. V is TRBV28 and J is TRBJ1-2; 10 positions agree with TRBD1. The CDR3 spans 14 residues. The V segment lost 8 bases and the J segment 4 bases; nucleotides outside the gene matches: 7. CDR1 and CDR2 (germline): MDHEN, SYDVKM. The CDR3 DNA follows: TGTGCCAGCGGTCCGGGACAGGGGCGCTATGGCTACACCTTC. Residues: CASGPGQGRYGYTF.

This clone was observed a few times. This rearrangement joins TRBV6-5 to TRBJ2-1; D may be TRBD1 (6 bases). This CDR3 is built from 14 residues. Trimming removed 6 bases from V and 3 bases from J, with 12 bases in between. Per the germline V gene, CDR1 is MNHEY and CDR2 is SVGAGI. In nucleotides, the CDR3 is TGTGCCAGCAGAAGCAGGGGATACTACAATGAGCAGTTCTTC. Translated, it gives CASRSRGYYNEQFF.

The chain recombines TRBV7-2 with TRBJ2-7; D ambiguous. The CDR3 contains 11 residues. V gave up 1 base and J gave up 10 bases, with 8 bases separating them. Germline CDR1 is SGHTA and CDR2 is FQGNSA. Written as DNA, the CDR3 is TGTGCCAGCAGCTTAGGTGCGAGTCAGTACTTC. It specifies CASSLGASQYF.

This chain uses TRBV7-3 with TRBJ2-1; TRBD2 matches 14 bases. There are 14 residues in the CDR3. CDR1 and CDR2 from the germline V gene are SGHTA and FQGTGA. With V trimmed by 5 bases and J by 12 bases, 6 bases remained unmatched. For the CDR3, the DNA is TGTGCCAGCAGCGACGGACTAGCGGGAGGTCGGCAGTTCTTC. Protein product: CASSDGLAGGRQFF.

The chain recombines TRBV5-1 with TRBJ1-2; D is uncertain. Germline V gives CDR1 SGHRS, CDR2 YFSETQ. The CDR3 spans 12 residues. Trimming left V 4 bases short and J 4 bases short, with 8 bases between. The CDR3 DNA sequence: TGCGCCAGCAGCGGAGACTTCTATGGCTACACCTTC. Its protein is CASSGDFYGYTF.

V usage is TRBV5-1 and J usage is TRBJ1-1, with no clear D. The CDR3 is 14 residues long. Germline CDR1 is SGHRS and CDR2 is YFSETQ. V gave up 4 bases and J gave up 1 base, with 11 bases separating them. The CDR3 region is CASSISGGNTEAFF. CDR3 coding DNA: TGCGCCAGCAGCATTTCAGGTGGGAACACTGAAGCTTTCTTT.

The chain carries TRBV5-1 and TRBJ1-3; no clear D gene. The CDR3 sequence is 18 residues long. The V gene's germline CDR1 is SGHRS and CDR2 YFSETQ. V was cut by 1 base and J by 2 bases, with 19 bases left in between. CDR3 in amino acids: CASSLSPSLGRTGNTIYF. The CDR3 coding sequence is TGCGCCAGCAGCTTGTCCCCCAGCCTGGGGAGAACTGGAAACACCATATATTTT. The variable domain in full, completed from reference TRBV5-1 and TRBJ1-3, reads KAGVTQTPRYLIKTRGQQVTLSCSPISGHRSVSWYQQTPGQGLQFLFEYFSETQRNKGNFPGRFSGRQFSNSRSEMNVSTLELGDSALYLCASSLSPSLGRTGNTIYFGEGSWLTVV.

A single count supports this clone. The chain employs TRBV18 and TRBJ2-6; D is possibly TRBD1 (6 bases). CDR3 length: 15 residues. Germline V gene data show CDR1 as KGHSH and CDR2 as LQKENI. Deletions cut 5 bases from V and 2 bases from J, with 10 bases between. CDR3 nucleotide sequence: TGTGCCAGCTCAAGGACAGAAACTGGGGCCAACGTCCTGACTTTC. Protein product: CASSRTETGANVLTF.

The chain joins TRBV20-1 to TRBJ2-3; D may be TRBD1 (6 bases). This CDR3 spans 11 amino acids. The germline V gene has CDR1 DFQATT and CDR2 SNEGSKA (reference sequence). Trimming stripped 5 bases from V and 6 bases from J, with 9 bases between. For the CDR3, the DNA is TGCAGTGCTCCAAGGGGGGATACGCAGTATTTT. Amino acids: CSAPRGDTQYF.

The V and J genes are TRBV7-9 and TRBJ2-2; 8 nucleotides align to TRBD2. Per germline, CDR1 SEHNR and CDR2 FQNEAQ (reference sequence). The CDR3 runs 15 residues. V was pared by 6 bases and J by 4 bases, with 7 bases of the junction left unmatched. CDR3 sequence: CASRTGTSFTGELFF. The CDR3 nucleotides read TGTGCCAGCAGGACCGGGACTAGTTTCACCGGGGAGCTGTTTTTT.

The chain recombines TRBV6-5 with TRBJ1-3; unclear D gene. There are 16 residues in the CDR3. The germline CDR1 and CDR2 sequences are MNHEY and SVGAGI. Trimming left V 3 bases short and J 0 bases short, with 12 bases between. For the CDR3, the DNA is TGTGCCAGCAGTTATGGCGGCGCGAGCTCTGGAAACACCATATATTTT. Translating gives CASSYGGASSGNTIYF.

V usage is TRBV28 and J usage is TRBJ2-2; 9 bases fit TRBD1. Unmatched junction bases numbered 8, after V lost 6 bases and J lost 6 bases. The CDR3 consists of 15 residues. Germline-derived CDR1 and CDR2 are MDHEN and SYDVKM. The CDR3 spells CASRTGTGLSGELFF. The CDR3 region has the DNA TGTGCCAGCAGAACCGGGACAGGGCTGTCCGGGGAGCTGTTTTTT.

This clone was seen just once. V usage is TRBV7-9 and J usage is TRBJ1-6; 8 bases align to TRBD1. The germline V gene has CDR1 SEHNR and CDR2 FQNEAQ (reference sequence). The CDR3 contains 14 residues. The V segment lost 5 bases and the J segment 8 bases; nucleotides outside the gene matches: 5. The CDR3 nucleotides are TGTGCCAGCAGCCTCCAGGGGGCTGATTCACCCCTCCACTTT. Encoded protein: CASSLQGADSPLHF.